This TCR beta chain was captured by sequencing in a study of T cells expressing NK-cell markers. Findings of the study overall: Six or seven donors showed dominant NKG2C+ clonotypes comprising about 1.0-8% of their CD8+ T cells. The study found these clonotypes also leading the CD3+CD56-NKG2C+ fraction in a handful of donors.

From the 5' RACE reads, TCRdb lists one entry per CDR3 protein and no DNA. The sample features roughly 420,000 distinct CDR3 sequences, with approximately 7% in its top ten. Germline V gene data show CDR1 as MRHNA and CDR2 as SNTAGT. The CDR3 spans 16 residues. As concerns this clonotype: Its antigen is undetermined.

This receptor was taken from a woman aged 18 to 75 in good health. The genes are TRBV6-4 and TRBJ1-5; TCRdb's D call, TRBD1, is unchecked because there is no DNA. Material: blood T cells: a sorted CD56 or NKG2C T cell subset, CD4+ or CD8+ T cells, or bulk PBMC T cells (not recorded which). The CDR3 is CASSDSGGASNQPQHF.